This T cell receptor (beta chain) was recovered during a study of PD-L1 blockade in urothelial cancer (dated by TCRdb to the late 2010s). About the study as a whole: Therapy was started in the mid-2010s for all patients, and atezolizumab 1,200 mg was administered intravenously every 3 weeks. Twenty-five of 29 patients were males with bladder-origin urothelial cancer, and 18 of 29 reported a prior smoking history. Patients had an ECOG performance status of 0 or 1 and had received between 0 and 3 prior chemotherapy regimens. Blood samples were analyzed 3 weeks after the start of treatment (second dose) and 6 weeks after the start of treatment. Blood samples yielded a median of around 130,000 T cells and around 80,000 unique TCRs, with median clonality 0.080. The study, an exploratory multi-omic analysis, examined somatic, immune and clinical correlates of response to PD-L1 blockade with atezolizumab in urothelial cancer. Pretreatment tumor samples, along with matched peripheral blood serially collected before and after atezolizumab treatment, were subjected to TCR sequencing. Durable clinical benefit was defined as a progression-free survival longer than 6 months, and TCR features were additionally tested against progression-free survival and overall survival. In the same patients who had TCR sequencing, pretreatment tumors also underwent whole exome sequencing and RNA sequencing. Durable clinical benefit was achieved by nine patients but not by the remaining 20. Around 29 patients had pretreatment blood TCR-seq, 24 had at least one posttreatment blood collection, and 24 had tumor TCR-seq. On the study overall, not on this receptor specifically: A pretreatment peripheral blood TCR clonality below the median was linked to improved progression-free and overall survival. Among patients with durable benefit, tumor-associated TCR clones showed greater expansion in peripheral blood 3 weeks after treatment started (n of about 21, p = 0.022). Because of the small sample size (n ≈ 31) and the many exploratory analyses performed, the results are intended to be regarded as hypothesis-generating.

The CDR3 covers 15 residues, taking in both the cysteine and the phenylalanine. Just the 45-base CDR3 DNA is kept, in frame starting at base 1. From the germline V gene, CDR1 is SGHTA and CDR2 is FQGNSA. V loses 1 base of germline sequence and J loses 2 bases, and the interval between the two ends is 10 bases. About this clone itself: The antigen it binds to is not known. No base-level quality is on record; no much larger clone is a single base apart.

The sample's time point label, in plain terms: pretreatment peripheral blood. The cohort comprised 30 or so patients with locally advanced or metastatic urothelial carcinoma treated at Memorial Sloan Kettering on a trial protocol. Peripheral blood mononuclear cells were collected pretreatment and during treatment, with between 1 and 8 total time points per patient. The Qiagen DNeasy Blood extraction kit was used to purify genomic DNA from total PBMCs and tumor samples. PBMCs were collected pretreatment and during treatment, and were isolated and stored as previously described. Synthetic TCR analog templates were spiked into each PCR to estimate absolute template abundance from read counts. Using the immunoSEQ assay, TCRbeta CDR3 regions were amplified from genomic DNA with bias-controlled V and J gene primers. Sequencing of rearranged TCRbeta segments was performed at approximately 20X coverage. The study's own analysis went as follows. Clustering was used to correct sequencing errors, and CDR3s were annotated against IMGT to assign V, D and J genes. Downstream analyses used only productive TCRbeta rearrangements, leaving out any out-of-frame or stop-codon sequences. To compute clonality, Shannon entropy was normalized by the log of the number of unique productive sequences and then subtracted from one. Fisher's exact test with Benjamini-Hochberg correction, using a cutoff of adjusted p below 0.01, was how clones that differed between time points or between blood and tumor were identified. TCRdb limited this immuneACCESS table to in-frame rearrangements with V and J called. A share of clones is missing; checked studies link under half to unresolved V genes, and the rest is unexplained. The DNA gave D and trimming, while V, J and clone size come from that table. The sample table lists approximately 90,000 clones, 90% of them with a count of one. Of the sample, 1.5% to 2% falls within the top ten clones.

The specimen comprised PBMCs, sampled around atezolizumab (anti-PD-L1) treatment. This receptor chain uses TRBV7-2 and TRBJ2-3, with a tentative D gene TRBD1 over 6 matching bases. This TCR came from a man in his fifties or sixties with urothelial cancer. The DNA reads TGTGCCAGCAGCTTAGTGACAGGTCTCACAGATACGCAGTATTTT. Its coded protein is CASSLVTGLTDTQYF. The full variable domain, with segments outside the CDR3 supplied by the reference TRBV7-2 and TRBJ2-3 proteins, appears as GAGVSQSPSNKVTEKGKDVELRCDPISGHTALYWYRQSLGQGLEFLIYFQGNSAPDKSGLPSDRFSAERTGGSVSTLTIQRTQQEDSAVYLCASSLVTGLTDTQYFGPGTRLTVL.